This TCR beta chain was identified in a study of T cell changes during pregnancy in multiple sclerosis. Germline V lookup: CDR1 SEHNR, CDR2 FQNEAQ (reference sequence). The length of the CDR3 is 15 residues. The V segment lost 5 bases and the J segment 2 bases; nucleotides outside the gene matches: 6. The data were produced by immunoSEQ multiplex PCR, yet TCRdb's version contains in-frame clones alone and is incomplete. The sample contains over 30,000 clones, 80% to 90% of which appear only once. The chain employs TRBV7-9 and TRBJ2-5, with 9 bases matching TRBD2. The sample was CD4+ T cells from peripheral blood mononuclear cells, taken before pregnancy. The clonotype originates from a female donor with multiple sclerosis, enrolled in a pregnancy study. The CDR3 coding sequence is TGTGCCAGCAGCCGGGGGACTAGCAGACAAGAGACCCAGTACTTC. As protein: CASSRGTSRQETQYF.